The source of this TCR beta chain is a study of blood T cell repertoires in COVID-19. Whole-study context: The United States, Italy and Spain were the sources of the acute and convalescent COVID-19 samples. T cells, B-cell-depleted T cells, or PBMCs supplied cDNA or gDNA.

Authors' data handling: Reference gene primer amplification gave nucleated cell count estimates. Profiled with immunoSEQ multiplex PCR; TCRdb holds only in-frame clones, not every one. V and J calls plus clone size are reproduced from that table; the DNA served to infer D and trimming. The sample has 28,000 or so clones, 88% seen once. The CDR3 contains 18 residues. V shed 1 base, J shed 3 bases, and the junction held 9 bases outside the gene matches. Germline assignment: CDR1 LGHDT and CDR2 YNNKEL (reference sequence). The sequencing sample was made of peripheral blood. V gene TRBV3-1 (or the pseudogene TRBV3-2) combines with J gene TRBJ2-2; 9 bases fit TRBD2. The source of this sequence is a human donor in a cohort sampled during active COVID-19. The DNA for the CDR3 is TGTGCCAGCAGCCAAGGTCCAGCGGGGGGCAGATACACCGGGGAGCTGTTTTTT. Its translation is CASSQGPAGGRYTGELFF.